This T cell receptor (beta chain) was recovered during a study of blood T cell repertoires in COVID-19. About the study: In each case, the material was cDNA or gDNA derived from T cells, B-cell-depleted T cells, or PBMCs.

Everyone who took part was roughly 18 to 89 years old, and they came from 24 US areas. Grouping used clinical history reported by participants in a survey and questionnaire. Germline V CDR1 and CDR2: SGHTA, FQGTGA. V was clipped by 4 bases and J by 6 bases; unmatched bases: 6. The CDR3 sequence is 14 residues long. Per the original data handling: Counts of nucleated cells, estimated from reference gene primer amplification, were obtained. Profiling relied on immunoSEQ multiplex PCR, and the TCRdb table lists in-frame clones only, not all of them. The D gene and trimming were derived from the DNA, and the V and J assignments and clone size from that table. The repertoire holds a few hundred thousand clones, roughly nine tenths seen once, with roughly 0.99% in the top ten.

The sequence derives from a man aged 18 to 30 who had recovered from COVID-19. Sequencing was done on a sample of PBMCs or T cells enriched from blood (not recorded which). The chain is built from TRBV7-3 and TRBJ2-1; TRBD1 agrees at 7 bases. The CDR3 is CASSSLDRVNEQFF. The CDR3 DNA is TGTGCCAGCAGCTCCCTCGACAGGGTCAATGAGCAGTTCTTC.